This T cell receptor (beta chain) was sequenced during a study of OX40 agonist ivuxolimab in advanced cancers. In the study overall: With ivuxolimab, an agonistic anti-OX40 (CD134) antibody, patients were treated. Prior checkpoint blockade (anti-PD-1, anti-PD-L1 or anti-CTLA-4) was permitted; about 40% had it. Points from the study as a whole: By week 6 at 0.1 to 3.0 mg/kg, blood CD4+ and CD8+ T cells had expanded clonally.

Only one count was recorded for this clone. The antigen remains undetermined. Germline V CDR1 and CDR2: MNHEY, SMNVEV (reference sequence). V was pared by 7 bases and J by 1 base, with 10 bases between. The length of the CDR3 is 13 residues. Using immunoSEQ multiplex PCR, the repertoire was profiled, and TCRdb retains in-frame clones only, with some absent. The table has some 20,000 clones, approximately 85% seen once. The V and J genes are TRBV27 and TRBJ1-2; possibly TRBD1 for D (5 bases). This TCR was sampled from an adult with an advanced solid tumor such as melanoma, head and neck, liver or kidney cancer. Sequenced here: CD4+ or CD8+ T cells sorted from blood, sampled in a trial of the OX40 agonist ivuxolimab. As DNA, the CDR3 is TGTGCCAGCAAACCGGGACGTAACTATGGCTACACCTTC. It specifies CASKPGRNYGYTF.